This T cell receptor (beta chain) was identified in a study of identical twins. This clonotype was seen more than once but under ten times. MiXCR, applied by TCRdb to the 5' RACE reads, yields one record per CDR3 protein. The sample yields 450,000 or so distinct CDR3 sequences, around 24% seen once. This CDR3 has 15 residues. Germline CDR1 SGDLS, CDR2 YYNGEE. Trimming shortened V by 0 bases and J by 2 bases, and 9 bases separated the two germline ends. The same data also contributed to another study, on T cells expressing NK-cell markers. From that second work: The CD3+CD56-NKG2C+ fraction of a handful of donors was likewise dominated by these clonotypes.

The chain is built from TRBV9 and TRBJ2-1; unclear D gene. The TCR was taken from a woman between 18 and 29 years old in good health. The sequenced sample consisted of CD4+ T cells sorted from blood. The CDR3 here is CASSVEANTYNEQFF. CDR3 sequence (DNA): TGTGCCAGCAGCGTAGAAGCAAACACCTACAATGAGCAGTTCTTC.